This TCR beta chain stems from a study of graft-versus-host responses after intestinal transplantation. As for the study in general: Transplant types were multivisceral, liver-intestinal, or isolated intestinal. Every recipient had anti-thymocyte globulin induction and roughly three years of tacrolimus plus steroids. Study-wide results and caveats: Graft-donor T cell macrochimerism in patients accompanied high graft-versus-host to host-versus-graft clonal ratios in allografts. Researchers found GvH clones in recipient marrow, and some showed up first in ileum or blood.

Clones were read by immunoSEQ multiplex PCR, and TCRdb kept only the in-frame ones, dropping some. The top ten clones hold about 5.9% of a sample with 43,000 or so clones, about 93% of them seen once. Regarding this clone: Its antigen is unidentified.

The sequencing used PBMCs, collected 750 to 850 days after a first intestinal transplant, on the day of a second. The sequence came from a human patient who received an intestinal transplant, so some T cells may come from the graft donor.

This chain's CDR3 is CASSPNSDTQYF. In DNA, the CDR3 is TGTGCCAGCAGCCCTAACTCGGATACGCAGTATTTT. This rearrangement joins TRBV6-5 to TRBJ2-3; D unclear. From germline, CDR1 is MNHEY and CDR2 SVGAGI. There are 12 residues in the CDR3. The V end was cut by 6 bases, the J end by 6 bases, with 10 bases between.